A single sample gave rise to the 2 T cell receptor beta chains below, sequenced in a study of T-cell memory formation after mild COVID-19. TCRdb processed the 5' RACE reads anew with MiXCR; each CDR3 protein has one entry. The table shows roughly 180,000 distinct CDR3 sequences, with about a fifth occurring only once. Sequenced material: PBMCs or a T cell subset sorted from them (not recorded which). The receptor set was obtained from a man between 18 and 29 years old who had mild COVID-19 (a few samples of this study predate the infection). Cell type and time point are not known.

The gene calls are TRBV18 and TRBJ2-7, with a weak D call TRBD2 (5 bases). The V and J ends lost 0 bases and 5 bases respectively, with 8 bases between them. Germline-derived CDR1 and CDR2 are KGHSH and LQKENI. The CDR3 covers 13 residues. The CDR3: CASSPPFGDEQYF. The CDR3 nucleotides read TGTGCCAGCTCACCACCTTTCGGGGACGAGCAGTACTTC.

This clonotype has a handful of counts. This CDR3 is CASSTKTGSGNTIYF. Written as DNA, the CDR3 is TGTGCCAGCTCAACGAAGACAGGCTCTGGAAACACCATATATTTT. The chain has TRBV18 and TRBJ1-3, with D perhaps matching TRBD1 (6 bases). From germline, CDR1 is KGHSH and CDR2 LQKENI. V lost 5 bases, J lost 0 bases, and 11 bases lay in between. This CDR3 spans 15 amino acids.